The next 7 T cell receptor beta chains were all read from a single sample in a study of cytomegalovirus exposure and HLA in healthy donors. TCRdb's copy holds only in-frame clones and misses some; the assay was immunoSEQ multiplex PCR. Here the sample spans about 330,000 clones, 75% to 90% being singletons. Material for sequencing was PBMCs. The receptor set was obtained from a woman between 18 and 30 years old in good health and CMV-seronegative.

This chain connects TRBV9 to TRBJ2-7; maybe TRBD1 (6 bases). V was shortened by 0 bases and J by 2 bases, with 21 bases between the two germline ends. This CDR3 has 18 residues. Germline V gene data show CDR1 as SGDLS and CDR2 as YYNGEE. The CDR3 DNA sequence: TGTGCCAGCAGCGTAGGGACCACTAACCCAGGGGCCACCTACGAGCAGTACTTC. It translates to CASSVGTTNPGATYEQYF.

This chain joins TRBV2 and TRBJ2-1, with 9 bases that match TRBD2. The CDR3 spans 16 residues. Trimming removed 0 bases from V and 4 bases from J; junction bases left unmatched: 4. Germline assignment: CDR1 SNHLY and CDR2 FYNNEI. The CDR3, as DNA: TGTGCCAGCAGTGAAGCGTTAGCGGGAGCTTACAATGAGCAGTTCTTC. Translated, it gives CASSEALAGAYNEQFF.

This chain's CDR3 is CASSWEFYGANYGYTF. CDR3 DNA: TGTGCCAGCAGCTGGGAGTTCTATGGAGCTAACTATGGCTACACCTTC. V is TRBV7-9 and J is TRBJ1-2; D is uncertain. V lost 4 bases to trimming and J lost 0 bases, with 15 bases between them. The CDR3 is 16 residues long. The germline gives CDR1 SEHNR, CDR2 FQNEAQ (reference sequence).

This chain uses TRBV6-5 with TRBJ2-1; no clear D gene. Germline V CDR1 and CDR2: MNHEY, SVGAGI. Trimming pared 6 bases from V and 7 bases from J, leaving 13 bases between. This CDR3 has 13 amino acids. CDR3 protein: CASSRLKENEQFF. For the CDR3, the DNA is TGTGCCAGCAGCCGTCTTAAGGAGAATGAGCAGTTCTTC.

This chain connects TRBV2 to TRBJ1-2, with D possibly matching TRBD1 (5 bases). The CDR3 contains 13 residues. The germline V gene has CDR1 SNHLY and CDR2 FYNNEI. Trimming cost V 1 base and J 8 bases, with 11 bases left between them. The DNA of the CDR3 is TGTGCCAGCAGTGAAGAAGGGGCAGGGGGCTACACCTTC. Protein sequence: CASSEEGAGGYTF.

J is TRBJ2-2 and V is TRBV6-5, with no clear D. The germline gives CDR1 MNHEY, CDR2 SVGAGI. CDR3 length: 15 residues. Trimming cost V 6 bases and J 0 bases, with 11 bases left between them. The chain's CDR3 is CASRVSTSNTGELFF. The CDR3 DNA is TGTGCCAGCAGGGTATCCACTTCGAACACCGGGGAGCTGTTTTTT.

The chain couples TRBV5-1 to TRBJ2-7; the match to TRBD1 covers 7 bases. The CDR3 contains 14 residues. Germline V lookup: CDR1 SGHRS, CDR2 YFSETQ. The junction had 4 bases not matched to a gene; V was cut back by 2 bases and J by 2 bases. The CDR3 is CASSFTGDTYEQYF. The CDR3 nucleotides are TGCGCCAGCAGCTTTACAGGGGACACCTACGAGCAGTACTTC.